The 14 T cell receptor beta chains given below trace back to one sample, sequenced in a study of CD8+CD57+ T cells in acquired aplastic anemia. TCR beta VDJ and CDR3 profiling used genomic DNA as template. TCRdb used MiXCR to reprocess the reads, holding one entry per CDR3 protein. The table includes more than 150,000 distinct CDR3 sequences, roughly 50% detected once. Patients selected for sequencing had displayed CD8+CD57+ cell expansion by flow cytometry. The source material was sorted CD4+, CD8+, or CD8+CD57+ T cells (not recorded which) from PBMCs. These receptors all come from a human donor with aplastic anemia.

This clonotype came up many times. V usage is TRBV28 and J usage is TRBJ1-2; 7 nucleotides line up with TRBD1. Germline V lookup: CDR1 MDHEN, CDR2 SYDVKM. There are 12 residues in the CDR3. The junction had 4 bases not matched to a gene; V was cut back by 4 bases and J by 8 bases. In DNA form, the CDR3 reads TGTGCCAGCAGTTGGACAGGCCGAGGCTACACCTTC. Translated, it gives CASSWTGRGYTF.

The rearrangement joins TRBV10-3 to TRBJ2-3; D assignment may be TRBD1 or TRBD2 (5 bases each). The CDR3 contains 13 residues. The V gene lost 10 bases and the J gene lost 7 bases, with 18 bases spanning the gap. From germline, CDR1 is ENHRY and CDR2 SYGVKD. CDR3 nucleotide sequence: TGTGCCACAGTCGGGACGGCGAAGAATACGCAGTATTTT. It specifies CATVGTAKNTQYF.

The CDR3 spells CASSMTGELFF. The CDR3 DNA is TGTGCCAGCAGCATGACAGGGGAGCTGTTTTTT. This chain uses TRBV7-8 with TRBJ2-2; D is undetermined. The V end lost 5 bases, the J end lost 8 bases, and 6 bases lay between the germline ends. Looked up from germline, CDR1 is SGHVS and CDR2 is FQNEAQ. CDR3 length: 11 residues.

The chain joins TRBV20-1 to TRBJ1-6; D may be TRBD1 (5 bases). V gave up 6 bases and J gave up 5 bases, with 14 bases separating them. Germline V CDR1 and CDR2: DFQATT, SNEGSKA (reference sequence). The CDR3 covers 14 residues. The CDR3: CSARMDTHNSPLHF. Written as DNA, the CDR3 is TGCAGTGCCCGAATGGACACCCATAATTCACCCCTCCACTTT.

The gene calls are TRBV7-2 and TRBJ1-2; the D gene is possibly TRBD1 (6 bases). Germline V CDR1 and CDR2: SGHTA, FQGNSA. V lost 5 bases and J lost 6, with 16 bases in between. The CDR3 length is 14 residues. CDR3 sequence reads: CASSVDRRRDGYTF. The DNA for the CDR3 is TGTGCCAGCAGCGTCGACAGGCGAAGGGATGGCTACACCTTC.

The V and J genes are TRBV27 and TRBJ2-7, with D possibly TRBD2 on 7 matching bases. CDR1 and CDR2 (germline): MNHEY, SMNVEV (reference sequence). Between the trimmed V and J ends, which lost 7 bases and 0 bases, there was a span of 13 bases. The CDR3 loop spans 14 amino acids. In nucleotides, the CDR3 is TGTGCCAGCACGGGGGGCGCAAACTCCTACGAGCAGTACTTC. It codes for CASTGGANSYEQYF.

This clonotype has only a few counts. This rearrangement joins TRBV10-2 to TRBJ2-7; 8 nucleotides agree with TRBD2. Germline CDR1 is WSHSY and CDR2 is SAAADI. Trimming cost V 8 bases and J 2 bases; bases outside gene matches: 11. The CDR3 length is 15 residues. The DNA of the CDR3 is TGCGCCAGCCTTCCAACGGAGCGGGGGACCTACGAGCAGTACTTC. It is translated as CASLPTERGTYEQYF.

V gene TRBV2 combines with J gene TRBJ1-2; 7 bases line up with TRBD1. Germline V gene lookup returns CDR1 SNHLY and CDR2 FYNNEI. This CDR3 spans 18 amino acids. Trimming cost V 3 bases and J 0 bases; bases outside gene matches: 13. The CDR3 is CASSDVGAGGDSNYGYTF. CDR3 nucleotide sequence: TGTGCCAGCAGTGATGTCGGGGCAGGGGGAGACTCTAACTATGGCTACACCTTC. Looking up the rest from reference TRBV2 and TRBJ1-2 gives the full variable domain: EPEVTQTPSHQVTQMGQEVILRCVPISNHLYFYWYRQILGQKVEFLVSFYNNEISEKSEIFDDQFSVERPDGSNFTLKIRSTKLEDSAMYFCASSDVGAGGDSNYGYTFGSGTRLTVV.

The chain carries TRBV9 and TRBJ1-3; weak D call: TRBD1 (5 bases). Trimming cost V 6 bases and J 2 bases, with 12 bases left between them. The length of the CDR3 is 14 residues. The germline CDR1 and CDR2 sequences are SGDLS and YYNGEE. The CDR3 coding sequence is TGTGCCAGCAACCCCGGCAGGGCTGGAAACACCATATATTTT. Amino acids: CASNPGRAGNTIYF.

This chain links TRBV2 with TRBJ2-3, with D possibly matching TRBD1 (5 bases). Germline CDR1 reads SNHLY; CDR2 reads FYNNEI. Trimming cost V 6 bases and J 7 bases, with 11 bases left between them. CDR3 size: 12 residues. The CDR3 is CASSLDNNTQYF. CDR3 bases: TGTGCCAGCAGCTTGGACAATAATACGCAGTATTTT.

This sequence joins TRBV20-1 and TRBJ1-1, with a tentative D call TRBD1 (6 bases). CDR1 and CDR2 from the germline V gene are DFQATT and SNEGSKA (reference sequence). The CDR3 totals 13 residues. Trimming shortened V by 5 bases and J by 3 bases, and 13 bases separated the two germline ends. In DNA form, the CDR3 reads TGCAGTGCTGGCAGGGGAAGGGACACTGAAGCTTTCTTT. The encoded protein is CSAGRGRDTEAFF.

This clonotype showed up just once. V gene TRBV2 combines with J gene TRBJ1-2; 7 nucleotides agree with TRBD1. The CDR3 contains 14 residues. Germline CDR1 and CDR2: SNHLY and FYNNEI. V shed 0 bases, J shed 2 bases, and the junction held 0 bases outside the gene matches. The DNA for the CDR3 is TGTGCCAGCAGTGAAGCGACAGGGAACTATGGCTACACCTTC. Translating gives CASSEATGNYGYTF.

The J gene is TRBJ1-5, the V gene TRBV5-1, with D possibly TRBD1 on 5 matching bases. The CDR3 loop spans 16 amino acids. Germline CDR1 reads SGHRS; CDR2 reads YFSETQ. The V and J ends lost 4 bases and 0 bases respectively, with 14 bases between them. The CDR3 DNA reads as TGCGCCAGCAGCGTTGGGACCGCGAATAGCAATCAGCCCCAGCATTTT. Translating gives CASSVGTANSNQPQHF.

This clonotype was seen at least ten times. The genes are TRBV20-1 and TRBJ2-1; D ambiguous. There are 15 residues in the CDR3. V lost 6 bases to trimming and J lost 4 bases, with 19 bases between them. The V gene's germline CDR1 is DFQATT and CDR2 SNEGSKA (reference sequence). This CDR3 reads CSAPPARRVYNEQFF. CDR3 DNA sequence: TGCAGTGCCCCGCCAGCTAGGCGAGTGTACAATGAGCAGTTCTTC.